This is a list of T cell receptor beta chains from one sample in a study of T cell changes during pregnancy in multiple sclerosis. Sequencing was performed with immunoSEQ multiplex PCR; in TCRdb, only in-frame clones are kept and a portion is missing. The table lists around 50,000 clones, 91% of them singletons. The specimen was peripheral blood, collected after pregnancy. These receptors were obtained from a female donor in good health, enrolled as a control in a pregnancy study. Each CDR3 is given with its conserved first and last residue. The D gene is left open where the match is weak. Only part of the rows carry a size: once, few, many, or a class if the clone is expanded.

>TRBJ1-5|TRBV5-3|.|.
CARSLTHRTKAQHF
TGTGCCAGAAGCTTGACCCACAGGACCAAGGCCCAGCATTTT
>TRBJ1-6|TRBV9|.|.
CASNRANSPLHF
TGTGCCAGCAACAGGGCAAATTCACCCCTCCACTTT
>TRBJ2-3|TRBV15|.|.
CATSRDLQGLTDTQYF
TGTGCCACCAGCAGAGATTTGCAGGGGTTAACAGATACGCAGTATTTT
>TRBJ2-1|TRBV6-1|.|TRBD1
CASTSMPDRGPFF
TGTGCCAGCACCTCAATGCCGGACAGGGGGCCGTTCTTC
>TRBJ2-4|TRBV4-1|.|TRBD2
CASSQGPSGGAAKNIQYF
TGCGCCAGCAGCCAAGGCCCTAGCGGGGGAGCAGCCAAAAACATTCAGTACTTC
>TRBJ2-4|TRBV5-3|.|TRBD2
CARSLGEREWGNIQYF
TGTGCCAGAAGCCTTGGGGAGCGGGAGTGGGGAAACATTCAGTACTTC
>TRBJ1-2|TRBV4-2|.|TRBD1
CASSPLTGGYGYTF
TGTGCCAGCAGCCCATTGACAGGGGGCTATGGCTACACCTTC
>TRBJ1-3|TRBV5-1|.|.
CASSRSGARGNTIYF
TGCGCCAGCAGCCGTTCTGGGGCGCGGGGAAACACCATATATTTT
>TRBJ1-6|TRBV6-6|.|.
CASSYWPGLDSPLHF
TGTGCCAGCAGTTACTGGCCAGGGCTGGATTCACCCCTCCACTTT
>TRBJ1-3|TRBV19|.|TRBD1
CASSPFRGTAGGNTIYF
TGTGCCAGTAGCCCCTTTCGCGGGACAGCAGGAGGAAACACCATATATTTT
>TRBJ2-2|TRBV6-1|.|.
CASSELVDTGELFF
TGTGCCAGCAGTGAACTAGTCGACACCGGGGAGCTGTTTTTT
>TRBJ1-4|TRBV7-2|.|.
CASSPFATNEKLFF
TGTGCCAGCAGCCCCTTTGCAACTAATGAAAAACTGTTTTTT
>TRBJ1-2|TRBV27|.|TRBD1
CASSFHDRVGYTF
TGTGCCAGCAGTTTCCACGACAGGGTTGGCTACACCTTC
>TRBJ2-5|TRBV29-1|once|TRBD2
CSPRLAGGGETQYF
TGCAGCCCGAGACTAGCGGGAGGAGGGGAGACCCAGTACTTC
>TRBJ1-1|TRBV9|.|.
CASSVEQGLMRTEAFF
TGTGCCAGCAGCGTAGAACAGGGCCTCATGAGGACTGAAGCTTTCTTT
>TRBJ1-1|TRBV25-1|.|.
CASSKTANTEAFF
TGTGCCAGCAGTAAGACAGCGAACACTGAAGCTTTCTTT
>TRBJ2-3|TRBV27|.|.
CASSLGPGSSDTQYF
TGTGCCAGCAGTTTAGGTCCGGGAAGTTCAGATACGCAGTATTTT
>TRBJ1-3|TRBV19|.|.
CASSIGGRFGNTIYF
TGTGCCAGTAGTATTGGCGGGAGATTCGGAAACACCATATATTTT
>TRBJ2-2|TRBV5-4|.|.
CASSLGQQPGELFF
TGTGCCAGCAGCTTGGGACAGCAGCCCGGGGAGCTGTTTTTT
>TRBJ2-7|TRBV19|.|TRBD2
CASSIPSGASGHYEQYF
TGTGCCAGTAGTATCCCAAGCGGTGCTAGCGGCCACTACGAGCAGTACTTC
>TRBJ1-1|TRBV10-3|.|TRBD1
CAISGGTGDWGAFF
TGTGCCATCAGTGGTGGGACAGGGGATTGGGGAGCTTTCTTT
>TRBJ2-5|TRBV5-1|.|.
CASSSGNSGLFAYQETQYF
TGCGCCAGCAGCTCCGGGAATAGTGGCTTATTCGCCTACCAAGAGACCCAGTACTTC
>TRBJ2-7|TRBV6-6|.|TRBD2
CASSYSTSGGNEQYF
TGTGCCAGCAGTTACTCGACTAGCGGGGGTAACGAGCAGTACTTC
>TRBJ1-3|TRBV28|.|.
CASSRGLRNTIYF
TGTGCCAGCAGTCGGGGACTCAGAAACACCATATATTTT
>TRBJ1-1|TRBV5-1|.|TRBD1
CASSPGQVNTEAFF
TGCGCCAGCAGCCCGGGACAGGTAAACACTGAAGCTTTCTTT
>TRBJ1-2|TRBV27|.|.
CASSRSPPLYTF
TGTGCCAGCAGCCGGTCCCCCCCACTCTACACCTTC
>TRBJ2-7|TRBV5-1|.|TRBD2
CASSQGGQRGVSYEQYF
TGCGCCAGCAGCCAGGGGGGGCAGCGGGGGGTCTCCTACGAGCAGTACTTC
>TRBJ1-5|TRBV6-1|.|TRBD1
CASSDYRDRANQPQHF
TGTGCCAGCAGTGACTACCGGGACAGGGCCAATCAGCCCCAGCATTTT
>TRBJ2-7|TRBV4-1|.|TRBD1
CASSQPGQDIEPF
TGCGCCAGCAGCCAACCGGGACAGGACATAGAACCTTTC
>TRBJ2-3|TRBV5-4|.|TRBD2
CASSLTSGDADTQYF
TGTGCCAGCAGCTTGACTAGCGGGGATGCTGATACGCAGTATTTT
>TRBJ1-1|TRBV15|.|.
CATGQLNTEAFF
TGTGCCACAGGACAGTTAAACACTGAAGCTTTCTTT
>TRBJ1-3|TRBV6-5|.|TRBD1
CASSHRGTGGNTIYF
TGTGCCAGCAGCCACCGCGGGACAGGTGGAAACACCATATATTTT
>TRBJ1-1|TRBV6-4|.|.
CASSVDRLNTEAFF
TGTGCCAGCAGTGTTGACAGGTTGAACACTGAAGCTTTCTTT
>TRBJ2-1|TRBV6-4|.|.
CASSDSNSGGYNEQFF
TGTGCCAGCAGTGACTCAAATAGCGGAGGGTACAATGAGCAGTTCTTC
>TRBJ2-7|TRBV7-2|.|.
CASSPMGQLYEQYF
TGTGCCAGCAGCCCAATGGGGCAGCTTTACGAGCAGTACTTC
>TRBJ2-7|TRBV28|.|.
CASNPLDVYEQYF
TGTGCCAGCAACCCATTAGATGTCTACGAGCAGTACTTC
>TRBJ1-2|TRBV4-3|.|.
CASSQEMGRSYGYTF
TGCGCCAGCAGCCAAGAAATGGGCAGAAGCTATGGCTACACCTTC
>TRBJ1-5|TRBV7-9|once|TRBD1
CASSLGGQPQHF
TGTGCCAGCAGCCTAGGGGGCCAGCCCCAGCATTTT
>TRBJ1-4|TRBV7-2|.|.
CASSLEGNRPNEKLFF
TGTGCCAGCAGCTTAGAGGGTAACAGGCCTAATGAAAAACTGTTTTTT
>TRBJ2-6|TRBV5-4|.|.
CASSFRSSGANVLTF
TGTGCCAGCAGCTTCCGGAGCTCTGGGGCCAACGTCCTGACTTTC
>TRBJ2-5|TRBV19|.|.
CASSIEVTGRETQYF
TGTGCCAGTAGTATAGAAGTAACAGGGCGAGAGACCCAGTACTTC
>TRBJ2-2|TRBV4-3|.|.
CASSPFGGVNTGELFF
TGCGCCAGCAGCCCGTTTGGCGGAGTGAACACCGGGGAGCTGTTTTTT
>TRBJ1-1|TRBV27|.|.
CASSLSGTMTFF
TGTGCCAGCAGTTTATCAGGGACAATGACTTTCTTT
>TRBJ2-2|TRBV5-1|.|.
CASSFGDGGLTGELFF
TGCGCCAGCAGCTTCGGGGATGGGGGACTCACCGGGGAGCTGTTTTTT
>TRBJ1-2|TRBV7-8|.|.
CASSSYGEGVSRYGYTF
TGTGCCAGCAGCTCCTACGGGGAGGGGGTATCTCGCTATGGCTACACCTTC
>TRBJ2-7|TRBV5-1|.|TRBD2
CASSGLALQSSYEQYF
TGCGCCAGCTCGGGACTAGCGCTACAGAGCTCCTACGAGCAGTACTTC
>TRBJ2-7|TRBV28|.|TRBD2
CASSLAGAGNYEQYF
TGTGCCAGCAGTTTAGCGGGAGCGGGGAACTACGAGCAGTACTTC
>TRBJ2-3|TRBV6-5|.|TRBD2
CASTPLAGYTDTQYF
TGTGCCAGCACCCCTTTAGCGGGTTACACAGATACGCAGTATTTT
>TRBJ1-2|TRBV19|once|.
CASSHQAHGYTF
TGTGCCAGTAGTCACCAAGCCCATGGCTACACCTTC
>TRBJ1-1|TRBV19|.|TRBD1
CASSLRGQGGEAFF
TGTGCCAGTAGTCTCCGAGGACAGGGTGGTGAAGCTTTCTTT
>TRBJ2-7|TRBV29-1|once|.
CSVMTIYEQYF
TGCAGCGTTATGACTATCTACGAGCAGTACTTC
>TRBJ1-6|TRBV28|.|.
CASSPSAVGSSYNSPLHF
TGTGCCAGCAGTCCTTCCGCAGTCGGGAGCTCCTATAATTCACCCCTCCACTTT
>TRBJ1-5|TRBV19|.|TRBD1
CASRSTGGNNQPQHF
TGTGCCAGTAGATCGACAGGGGGAAACAATCAGCCCCAGCATTTT
>TRBJ2-1|TRBV10-3|.|TRBD2
CAISESQRGTYNEQFF
TGTGCCATCAGTGAGTCACAGCGGGGGACCTACAATGAGCAGTTCTTC
>TRBJ2-7|TRBV18|.|.
CASSPKGTGGEQYF
TGTGCCAGCTCACCAAAGGGGACTGGGGGCGAGCAGTACTTC